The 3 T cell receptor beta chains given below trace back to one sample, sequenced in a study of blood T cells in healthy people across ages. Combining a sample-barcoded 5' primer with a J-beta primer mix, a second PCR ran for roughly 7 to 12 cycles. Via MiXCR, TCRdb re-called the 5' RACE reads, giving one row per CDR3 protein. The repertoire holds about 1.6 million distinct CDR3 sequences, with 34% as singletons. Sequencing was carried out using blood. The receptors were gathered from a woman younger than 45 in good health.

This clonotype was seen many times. CDR3 in amino acids: CSARLFQETQYF. CDR3 bases: TGCAGTGCTAGATTGTTTCAAGAGACCCAGTACTTC. The rearrangement joins TRBV20-1 to TRBJ2-5; D is unresolved. This CDR3 spans 12 amino acids. V was clipped by 2 bases and J by 2 bases, with 6 bases between them. Germline CDR1 is DFQATT and CDR2 is SNEGSKA (reference sequence).

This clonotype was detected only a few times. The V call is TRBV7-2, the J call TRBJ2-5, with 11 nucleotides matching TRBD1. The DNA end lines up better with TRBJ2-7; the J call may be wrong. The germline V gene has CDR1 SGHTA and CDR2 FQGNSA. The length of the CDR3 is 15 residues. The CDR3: CASSFGQGAFYEQYF. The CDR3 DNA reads TGTGCCAGCAGCTTTGGACAGGGGGCGTTTTACGAGCAGTACTTC.

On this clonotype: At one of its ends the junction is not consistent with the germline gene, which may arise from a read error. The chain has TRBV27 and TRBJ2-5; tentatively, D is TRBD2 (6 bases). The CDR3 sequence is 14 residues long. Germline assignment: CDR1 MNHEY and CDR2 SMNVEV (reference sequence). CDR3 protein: CAGSPGLAPGEQYF. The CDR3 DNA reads TGTGCCGGCAGTCCTGGACTCGCGCCGGGGGAGCAGTACTTC.